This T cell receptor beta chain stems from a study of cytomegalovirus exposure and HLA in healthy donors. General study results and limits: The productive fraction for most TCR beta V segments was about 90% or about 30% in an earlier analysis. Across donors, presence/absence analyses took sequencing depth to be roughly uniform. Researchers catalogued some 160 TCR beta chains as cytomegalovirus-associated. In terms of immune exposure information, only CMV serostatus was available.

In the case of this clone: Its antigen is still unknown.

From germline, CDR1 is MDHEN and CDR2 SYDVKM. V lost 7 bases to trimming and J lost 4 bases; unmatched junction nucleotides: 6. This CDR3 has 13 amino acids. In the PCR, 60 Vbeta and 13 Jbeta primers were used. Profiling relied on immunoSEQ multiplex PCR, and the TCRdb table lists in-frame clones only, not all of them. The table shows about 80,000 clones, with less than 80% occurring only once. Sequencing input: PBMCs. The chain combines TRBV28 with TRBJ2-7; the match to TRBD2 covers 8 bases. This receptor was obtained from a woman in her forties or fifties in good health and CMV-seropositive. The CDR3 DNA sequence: TGTGCCAGCACCCTTGCGGGGGGTTACGAGCAGTACGTC. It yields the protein CASTLAGGYEQYV.